This is a list of T cell receptor beta chains from one sample in a study of blood T cell repertoires in COVID-19. Some clones are missing from TCRdb's copy, which holds only in-frame ones; the method was immunoSEQ multiplex PCR. The table lists fewer than 55,000 clones, roughly 84% of them singletons, with roughly 1.4% in the top ten. Sequencing used peripheral blood. The receptors shown here come from a man aged 50 to 59 with acute or convalescent COVID-19. Both conserved end residues are part of each CDR3. The D gene is left open where the match is weak. For some rows the clone size is stated as once, few or many, or as a class when expanded; others skip it.

cdr3_aa,cdr3_nt,j_call,clone_size,v_call,d_call
CASSESAGLASYNEQFF,TGCGCCAGCAGTGAGTCAGCGGGACTGGCCTCCTACAATGAGCAGTTCTTC,TRBJ2-1,NA,TRBV10-1,TRBD2
CASGHNVNSPLHF,TGTGCCAGCGGCCATAATGTGAATTCACCCCTCCACTTT,TRBJ1-6,NA,TRBV6-5,NA
CASSPVVSSYNEQFF,TGTGCCAGCAGCCCGGTAGTTAGCTCCTACAATGAGCAGTTCTTC,TRBJ2-1,NA,TRBV7-2,NA
CASSSDGQGRTEAFF,TGCGCCAGCAGCTCAGACGGACAGGGAAGGACTGAAGCTTTCTTT,TRBJ1-1,NA,TRBV5-1,TRBD1
CASSLDSLDRIQETQYF,TGTGCCAGCAGCTTAGATTCCCTCGACAGGATTCAAGAGACCCAGTACTTC,TRBJ2-5,NA,TRBV11-2,NA
CATSDAGTYEQYF,TGTGCCACCAGTGACGCTGGCACGTACGAGCAGTACTTC,TRBJ2-7,NA,TRBV24-1,NA
CASSLGPNTGELFF,TGTGCCAGCAGCTTAGGGCCGAACACCGGGGAGCTGTTTTTT,TRBJ2-2,NA,TRBV11-3,NA
CASSQTVVGQPGYTF,TGCGCCAGCAGCCAAACGGTGGTAGGACAGCCGGGCTACACCTTC,TRBJ1-2,NA,TRBV4-1,NA
CASSPSGRRTYEQYF,TGCGCCAGCAGCCCTAGCGGGAGAAGGACCTACGAGCAGTACTTC,TRBJ2-7,once,TRBV5-1,TRBD2
CASSPRGQNGYTF,TGTGCCAGCAGTCCACGCGGACAGAATGGCTACACCTTC,TRBJ1-2,NA,TRBV28,NA
CASSTTANSPLHF,TGTGCCAGCAGTACGACAGCTAATTCACCCCTCCACTTT,TRBJ1-6,NA,TRBV6-5,NA
CASSYSLSGNTIYF,TGTGCCAGCAGTTACTCCCTCTCTGGAAACACCATATATTTT,TRBJ1-3,once,TRBV6-6,NA
CASSPTTGDGTIYF,TGTGCCAGCTCACCTACAACAGGGGACGGCACCATATATTTT,TRBJ1-3,NA,TRBV18,TRBD1